The rows below give T cell receptor beta chains drawn from one sample of a study of blood T cell repertoires in COVID-19. Profiled with immunoSEQ multiplex PCR; TCRdb holds only in-frame clones, not every one. The sample holds about 74,000 clones, approximately 84% seen once. The specimen was peripheral blood. Source of these receptors: a man aged 65 to 79 with acute or convalescent COVID-19. The CDR3 runs from the conserved cysteine through the conserved F or W. Fields, in order: V gene, clone size, J gene, D gene, CDR3 length, CDR3 DNA, CDR3 protein. A D gene is named only where the DNA matches it firmly. Clone sizes are given selectively: once, few, many, or a class where the clone is expanded.

v_call: TRBV4-3
clone_size: .
j_call: TRBJ1-2
d_call: .
cdr3_length: 15
cdr3_nt: TGCGCCAGCAGCCCACGCGGACAATCTAACTATGGCTACACCTTC
cdr3_aa: CASSPRGQSNYGYTF

v_call: TRBV28
clone_size: .
j_call: TRBJ2-5
d_call: .
cdr3_length: 12
cdr3_nt: TGTGCCAGCAGCTTACCAGGGGAGACCCAGTACTTC
cdr3_aa: CASSLPGETQYF

v_call: TRBV19
clone_size: .
j_call: TRBJ2-7
d_call: .
cdr3_length: 14
cdr3_nt: TGTGCCAGTAGTATTGGGGGAGGCTCCTACGAGCAGTACTTC
cdr3_aa: CASSIGGGSYEQYF

v_call: TRBV27
clone_size: .
j_call: TRBJ2-7
d_call: TRBD1
cdr3_length: 14
cdr3_nt: TGTGCCAGCAGGGGGACAGGGGGTAAGTACGAGCAGTACTTC
cdr3_aa: CASRGTGGKYEQYF

v_call: TRBV7-2
clone_size: .
j_call: TRBJ2-3
d_call: TRBD2
cdr3_length: 18
cdr3_nt: TGTGCCAGCAGCCTCCGACCAATAGCGGGGGGAATCACAGATACGCAGTATTTT
cdr3_aa: CASSLRPIAGGITDTQYF

v_call: TRBV6-6
clone_size: .
j_call: TRBJ1-1
d_call: TRBD1
cdr3_length: 15
cdr3_nt: TGTGCCAGCAGTTTAAGGGACAGGAGGAACACTGAAGCTTTCTTT
cdr3_aa: CASSLRDRRNTEAFF

v_call: TRBV6-5
clone_size: .
j_call: TRBJ2-2
d_call: .
cdr3_length: 14
cdr3_nt: TGTGCCAGCAGTTGGGGCAGGGGCACCGGGGAGCTGTTTTTT
cdr3_aa: CASSWGRGTGELFF

v_call: TRBV9
clone_size: .
j_call: TRBJ1-2
d_call: TRBD1
cdr3_length: 15
cdr3_nt: TGTGCCAGCAGCCCTCGGGACAGGGCTTTATCTGGCTACACCTTC
cdr3_aa: CASSPRDRALSGYTF

v_call: TRBV5-4
clone_size: .
j_call: TRBJ1-6
d_call: .
cdr3_length: 14
cdr3_nt: TGTGCCAGCAGACCGGACATTTATAATTCACCCCTCCACTTT
cdr3_aa: CASRPDIYNSPLHF

v_call: TRBV6-5
clone_size: .
j_call: TRBJ2-5
d_call: TRBD2
cdr3_length: 13
cdr3_nt: TGTGCCAGTTATCGTAGCGGGGCTAAGACCCAGTACTTC
cdr3_aa: CASYRSGAKTQYF

v_call: TRBV10-3
clone_size: .
j_call: TRBJ2-3
d_call: TRBD2
cdr3_length: 15
cdr3_nt: TGTGCCATCAACCGACTAGCGGGAGGGTCAGATACGCAGTATTTT
cdr3_aa: CAINRLAGGSDTQYF

v_call: TRBV7-8
clone_size: few
j_call: TRBJ2-7
d_call: TRBD2
cdr3_length: 15
cdr3_nt: TGTGCCAGCAGCTCGAGGCGGGAGGTGGCCTACGAGCAGTACTTC
cdr3_aa: CASSSRREVAYEQYF

v_call: TRBV12-5
clone_size: .
j_call: TRBJ1-1
d_call: TRBD1
cdr3_length: 13
cdr3_nt: TGTGCTAGTGGGACAGGGTGGGGGGCTGAAGCTTTCTTT
cdr3_aa: CASGTGWGAEAFF

v_call: TRBV5-5
clone_size: .
j_call: TRBJ1-1
d_call: .
cdr3_length: 13
cdr3_nt: TGTGCCAGCAGCTCTATAGAGAACACTGAAGCTTTCTTT
cdr3_aa: CASSSIENTEAFF

v_call: TRBV29-1
clone_size: .
j_call: TRBJ1-1
d_call: .
cdr3_length: 15
cdr3_nt: TGCAGCGTTGAAGATTTGGGGGGAAGGTACACTGAAGCTTTCTTT
cdr3_aa: CSVEDLGGRYTEAFF

v_call: TRBV19
clone_size: .
j_call: TRBJ2-2
d_call: TRBD2
cdr3_length: 17
cdr3_nt: TGTGCCACCCAGGGACTAGCGGGAGGACTAAACACCGGGGAGCTGTTTTTT
cdr3_aa: CATQGLAGGLNTGELFF

v_call: TRBV21-1
clone_size: .
j_call: TRBJ1-3
d_call: .
cdr3_length: 13
cdr3_nt: TGTGCCAGCAGCAAAGACAGGGTCAACACCATATATTTT
cdr3_aa: CASSKDRVNTIYF

v_call: TRBV19
clone_size: .
j_call: TRBJ2-2
d_call: .
cdr3_length: 13
cdr3_nt: TGTGCCAGTAGTCCTCCTCGGGTCGGGGAGCTGTTTTTT
cdr3_aa: CASSPPRVGELFF

v_call: TRBV7-2
clone_size: once
j_call: TRBJ2-1
d_call: .
cdr3_length: 15
cdr3_nt: TGTGCCAGCAGCTTTAGACTAGGTACCGGAAATGAGCAGTTCTTC
cdr3_aa: CASSFRLGTGNEQFF

v_call: TRBV10-3
clone_size: .
j_call: TRBJ2-7
d_call: TRBD1
cdr3_length: 14
cdr3_nt: TGTGCCATCAGAGGTGGCACAGGGGCCAACGAGCAGTACTTC
cdr3_aa: CAIRGGTGANEQYF

v_call: TRBV5-4
clone_size: .
j_call: TRBJ2-5
d_call: TRBD2
cdr3_length: 16
cdr3_nt: TGTGCCAGCAGCTTTAAACTAGCGGGTGGGCAAGAGACCCAGTACTTC
cdr3_aa: CASSFKLAGGQETQYF

v_call: TRBV24-1
clone_size: .
j_call: TRBJ1-2
d_call: TRBD1
cdr3_length: 14
cdr3_nt: TGTGCCACCAGTGACCAAGGGACAGCTGATGGCTACACCTTC
cdr3_aa: CATSDQGTADGYTF

v_call: TRBV27
clone_size: .
j_call: TRBJ2-7
d_call: .
cdr3_length: 13
cdr3_nt: TGTGCCAGCAGACCTTTAGTAGCTTCCGAGCAGTACTTC
cdr3_aa: CASRPLVASEQYF

v_call: TRBV28
clone_size: .
j_call: TRBJ2-7
d_call: .
cdr3_length: 12
cdr3_nt: TGTGCCAGCAGCGGGATGCCTGTTGAGCAGTACTTC
cdr3_aa: CASSGMPVEQYF

v_call: TRBV2
clone_size: .
j_call: TRBJ1-6
d_call: .
cdr3_length: 13
cdr3_nt: TGTGCCAGCAGTGTCTTGGAGACTTCACCCCTCCACTTT
cdr3_aa: CASSVLETSPLHF

v_call: TRBV11-2
clone_size: .
j_call: TRBJ2-1
d_call: TRBD2
cdr3_length: 16
cdr3_nt: TGTGCCAGCAGCGTCAGGTCTAGCGGAGCAAACAATGAGCAGTTCTTC
cdr3_aa: CASSVRSSGANNEQFF

v_call: TRBV27
clone_size: .
j_call: TRBJ2-7
d_call: TRBD2
cdr3_length: 15
cdr3_nt: TGTGCCAGCAGTTCTCGGGAGGGCCGGACGAGTGAGCAGTACTTC
cdr3_aa: CASSSREGRTSEQYF

v_call: TRBV7-2
clone_size: .
j_call: TRBJ2-7
d_call: TRBD2
cdr3_length: 15
cdr3_nt: TGTGCCAGCAGCTTAATGACGGGGGGGACCTACGAGCAGTACTTC
cdr3_aa: CASSLMTGGTYEQYF

v_call: TRBV13
clone_size: .
j_call: TRBJ2-7
d_call: .
cdr3_length: 14
cdr3_nt: TGTGCCAGCAGCCTACAGGGTATGGCGAACGAGCAGTACTTC
cdr3_aa: CASSLQGMANEQYF